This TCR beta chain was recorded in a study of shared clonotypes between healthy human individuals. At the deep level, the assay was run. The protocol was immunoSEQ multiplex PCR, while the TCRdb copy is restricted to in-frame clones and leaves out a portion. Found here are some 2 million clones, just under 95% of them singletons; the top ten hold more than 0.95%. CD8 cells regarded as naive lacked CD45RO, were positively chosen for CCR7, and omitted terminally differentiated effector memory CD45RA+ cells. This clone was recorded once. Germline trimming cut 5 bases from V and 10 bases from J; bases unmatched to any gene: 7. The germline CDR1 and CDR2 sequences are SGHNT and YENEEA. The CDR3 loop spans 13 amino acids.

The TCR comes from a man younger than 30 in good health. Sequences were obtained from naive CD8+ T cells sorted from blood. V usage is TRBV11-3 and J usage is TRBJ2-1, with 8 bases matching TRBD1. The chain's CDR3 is CASSTWTGNEQFF. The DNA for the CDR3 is TGTGCCAGCAGCACCTGGACAGGGAACGAGCAGTTCTTC.